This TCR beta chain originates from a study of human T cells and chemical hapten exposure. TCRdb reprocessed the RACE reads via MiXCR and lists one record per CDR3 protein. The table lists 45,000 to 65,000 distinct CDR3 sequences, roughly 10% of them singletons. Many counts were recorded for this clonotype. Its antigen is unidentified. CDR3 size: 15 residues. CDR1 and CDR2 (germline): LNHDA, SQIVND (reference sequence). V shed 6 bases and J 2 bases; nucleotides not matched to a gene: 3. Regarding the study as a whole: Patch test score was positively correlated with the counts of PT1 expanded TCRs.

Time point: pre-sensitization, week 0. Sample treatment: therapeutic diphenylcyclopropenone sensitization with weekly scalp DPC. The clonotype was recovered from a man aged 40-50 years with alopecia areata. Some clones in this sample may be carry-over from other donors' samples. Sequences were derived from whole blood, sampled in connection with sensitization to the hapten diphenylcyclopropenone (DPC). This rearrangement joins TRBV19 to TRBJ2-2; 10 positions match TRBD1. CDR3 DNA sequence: TGTGCCAGTAGCTGGACAGGGGGAAACACCGGGGAGCTGTTTTTT. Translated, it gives CASSWTGGNTGELFF. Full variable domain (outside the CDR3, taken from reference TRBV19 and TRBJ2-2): DGGITQSPKYLFRKEGQNVTLSCEQNLNHDAMYWYRQDPGQGLRLIYYSQIVNDFQKGDIAEGYSVSREKKESFPLTVTSAQKNPTAFYLCASSWTGGNTGELFFGEGSRLTVL.